This is a list of T cell receptor beta chains from one sample in a study of blood T cells in healthy people across ages. TCRdb analysed the 5' RACE reads with MiXCR anew, one entry per CDR3 protein. The repertoire consists of 1.5 million to 2 million distinct CDR3 sequences, with 28% occurring once and the leading ten covering roughly 8.2%. Sequenced input: blood. Source of these receptors: a woman aged 25 to 39 in good health. Each CDR3 is given with its conserved first and last residue. A D gene is named only where the DNA matches it firmly.

d_call	v_call	j_call	cdr3_aa
.	TRBV2	TRBJ1-2	CASSPDGGYTF
.	TRBV29-1	TRBJ2-5	CSVEGGRDQETQYF
TRBD2	TRBV28	TRBJ2-5	CASSPQRGGETQYF
.	TRBV7-2	TRBJ1-5	CASSLVPGVDNQPQHF
TRBD2	TRBV7-2	TRBJ2-1	CASSLATGTSGADYNEQFF
.	TRBV20-1	TRBJ2-1	CSARFTLPPYNEQFF
.	TRBV9	TRBJ1-1	CAGSVGGVERNTEAFF
.	TRBV2	TRBJ2-6	CASSEEGFGANVLTF
.	TRBV5-1	TRBJ2-5	CASSLDLGEETQYF
.	TRBV5-1	TRBJ2-5	CASGPWAGAQETQYF
TRBD2	TRBV7-2	TRBJ2-3	CASRDSGDTQYF
.	TRBV28	TRBJ2-1	CASSLPSASPNEQFF
TRBD2	TRBV20-1	TRBJ2-7	CSAAYPSGGYEQYF
.	TRBV7-9	TRBJ2-3	CASSPTLSGDTQYF
.	TRBV7-2	TRBJ1-1	CASSHKDRTEAFF
.	TRBV24-1	TRBJ2-2	CATSDATSPTGELFF
.	TRBV10-3	TRBJ1-5	CAISDGGPQPQHF
.	TRBV7-2	TRBJ1-5	CASSLERGGGNQPQHF
.	TRBV20-1	TRBJ1-4	CSARYLLKLFF
TRBD2	TRBV3-1	TRBJ2-1	CASSQESLGGRPNEQFF
.	TRBV20-1	TRBJ2-7	CIGRSYEQYF
.	TRBV6-6	TRBJ1-6	CASSSTDRSSYNSPLHF
.	TRBV5-1	TRBJ2-1	CASRAGAGDYNEQFF
TRBD2	TRBV6-1	TRBJ2-7	CASRHPGLAGLDEQYF
TRBD1	TRBV12-3/TRBV12-4	TRBJ2-7	CASSTYRGQHEQYF
.	TRBV7-2	TRBJ2-7	CASSRDPGPYEQYF
TRBD1	TRBV6-5	TRBJ1-3	CASTSLDRGYTIYF
.	TRBV7-2	TRBJ2-7	CASSQGGTPYEQYF
TRBD2	TRBV7-8	TRBJ2-3	CASSFSLAGSDTQYF
TRBD2	TRBV12-5	TRBJ2-1	CASGLSTGRGDNEHFF
TRBD2	TRBV4-1	TRBJ2-5	CASNPAGGPQGAQYF
.	TRBV7-2	TRBJ1-5	CASANRGQGRPQHF
.	TRBV12-5	TRBJ2-6	CASAPSGANVRTF
TRBD1	TRBV5-1	TRBJ2-5	CASSLAGQPIGETQYF
.	TRBV25-1	TRBJ2-5	CASSEGGRAETQYF
.	TRBV28	TRBJ2-4	CATSQNIQYF
TRBD2	TRBV9	TRBJ2-5	CASSVAPLSGARETQYF
.	TRBV9	TRBJ2-5	CASSVDSRETQYF
.	TRBV12-3/TRBV12-4	TRBJ2-7	CASSPGGVTYEQYF
.	TRBV5-1	TRBJ2-3	CASSFTGDPDGTQYF
.	TRBV28	TRBJ1-5	CASSLHGEGNQPQHF
.	TRBV5-5	TRBJ1-2	CAGSLEGDNGYTF
.	TRBV10-3	TRBJ1-5	CAISGGYTGDNQPQHF
TRBD1	TRBV24-1	TRBJ1-5	CATSDSRRTGYQPQHF
.	TRBV6-6	TRBJ2-3	CASSYGRNTQYF
.	TRBV7-2	TRBJ2-7	CAVSGGLVYEQYF
.	TRBV7-9	TRBJ1-6	CALGNEKRDSPLHF
TRBD1	TRBV29-1	TRBJ2-2	CSVAGQGSTGERFF
TRBD1	TRBV12-3/TRBV12-4	TRBJ2-3	CASSVRQGMGDTEYF